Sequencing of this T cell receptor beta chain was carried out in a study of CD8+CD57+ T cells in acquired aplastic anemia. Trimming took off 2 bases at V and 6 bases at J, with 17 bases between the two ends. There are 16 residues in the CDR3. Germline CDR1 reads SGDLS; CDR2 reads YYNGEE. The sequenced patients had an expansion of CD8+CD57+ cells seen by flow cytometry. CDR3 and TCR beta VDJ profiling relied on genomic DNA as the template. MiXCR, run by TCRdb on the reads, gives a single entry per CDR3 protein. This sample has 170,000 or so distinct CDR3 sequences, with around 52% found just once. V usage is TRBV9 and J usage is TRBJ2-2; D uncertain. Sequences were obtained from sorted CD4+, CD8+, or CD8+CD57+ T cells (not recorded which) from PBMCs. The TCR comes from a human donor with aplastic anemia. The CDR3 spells CASSVSSRPSAGELFF. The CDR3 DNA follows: TGTGCCAGCAGCGTTTCCTCCCGCCCCAGTGCCGGGGAGCTGTTTTTT.